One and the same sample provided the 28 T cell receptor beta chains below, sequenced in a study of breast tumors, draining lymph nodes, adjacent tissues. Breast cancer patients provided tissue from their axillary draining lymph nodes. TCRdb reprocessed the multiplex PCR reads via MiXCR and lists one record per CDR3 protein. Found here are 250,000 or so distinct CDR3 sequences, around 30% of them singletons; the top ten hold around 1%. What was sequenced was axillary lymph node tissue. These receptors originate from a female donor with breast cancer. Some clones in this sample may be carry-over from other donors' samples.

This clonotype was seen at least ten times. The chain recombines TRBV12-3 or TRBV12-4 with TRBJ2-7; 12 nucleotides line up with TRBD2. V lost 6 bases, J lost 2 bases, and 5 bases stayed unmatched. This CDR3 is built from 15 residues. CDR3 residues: CASSLAGGKTYEQYF. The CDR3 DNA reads TGTGCCAGCAGCCTAGCGGGAGGGAAAACCTACGAGCAGTACTTC.

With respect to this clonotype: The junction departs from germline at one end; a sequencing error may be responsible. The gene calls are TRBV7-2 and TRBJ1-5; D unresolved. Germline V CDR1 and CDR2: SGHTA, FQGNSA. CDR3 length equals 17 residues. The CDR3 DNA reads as TGTGCCAGCAGCTTAGCGCCGTGGGAGGTTCGAAATCAGTCCCAGCATTTT. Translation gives CASSLAPWEVRNQSQHF.

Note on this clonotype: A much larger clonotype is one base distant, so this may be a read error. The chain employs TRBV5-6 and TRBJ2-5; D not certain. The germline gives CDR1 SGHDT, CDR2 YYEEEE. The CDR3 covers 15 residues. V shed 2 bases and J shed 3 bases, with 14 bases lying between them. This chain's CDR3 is CASSFYARAKETQYF. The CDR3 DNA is TGTGCCAGCAGCTTTTATGCGCGCGCTAAAGAGACCCAGTACTTC. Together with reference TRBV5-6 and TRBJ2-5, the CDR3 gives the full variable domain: DAGVTQSPTHLIKTRGQQVTLRCSPKSGHDTVSWYQQALGQGPQFIFQYYEEEERQRGNFPDRFSGHQFPNYSSELNVNALLLGDSALYLCASSFYARAKETQYFGPGTRLLVL.

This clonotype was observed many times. The CDR3 spells CASSQGLAGPGYEQFF. CDR3 DNA sequence: TGCGCCAGCAGCCAAGGGCTAGCGGGGCCCGGCTATGAGCAGTTCTTC. The chain has TRBV4-3 and TRBJ2-1; TRBD2 matches at 9 bases. CDR3 length: 16 residues. V was clipped by 1 base and J by 8 bases; unmatched bases: 9. In germline, CDR1 is LGHNA, CDR2 YSLEER.

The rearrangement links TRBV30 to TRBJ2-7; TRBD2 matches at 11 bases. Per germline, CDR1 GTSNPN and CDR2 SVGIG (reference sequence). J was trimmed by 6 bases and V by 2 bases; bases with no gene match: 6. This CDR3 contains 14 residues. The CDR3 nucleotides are TGTGCCTGGAGTTTACTAGCGGGAGTTGGCGAGCAGTACTTC. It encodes CAWSLLAGVGEQYF.

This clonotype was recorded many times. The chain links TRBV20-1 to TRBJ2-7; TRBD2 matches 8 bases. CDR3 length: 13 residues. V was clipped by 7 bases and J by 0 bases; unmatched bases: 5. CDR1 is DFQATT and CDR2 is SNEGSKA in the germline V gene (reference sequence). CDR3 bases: TGCAGTGAACTAGCGGAGGACTCCTACGAGCAGTACTTC. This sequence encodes CSELAEDSYEQYF.

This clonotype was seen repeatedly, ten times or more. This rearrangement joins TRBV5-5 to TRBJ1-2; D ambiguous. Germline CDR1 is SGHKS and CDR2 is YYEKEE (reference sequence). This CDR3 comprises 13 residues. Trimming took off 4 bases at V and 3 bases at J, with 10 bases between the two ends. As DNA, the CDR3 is TGTGCCAGCAGCGTCACCGGGGACTATGGCTACACCTTC. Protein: CASSVTGDYGYTF. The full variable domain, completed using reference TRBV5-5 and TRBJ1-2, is DAGVTQSPTHLIKTRGQQVTLRCSPISGHKSVSWYQQVLGQGPQFIFQYYEKEERGRGNFPDRFSARQFPNYSSELNVNALLLGDSALYLCASSVTGDYGYTFGSGTRLTVV.

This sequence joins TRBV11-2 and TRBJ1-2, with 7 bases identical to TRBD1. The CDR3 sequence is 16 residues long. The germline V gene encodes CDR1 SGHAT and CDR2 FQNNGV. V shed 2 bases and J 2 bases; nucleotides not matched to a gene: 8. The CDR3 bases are TGTGCCAGCAGCTTAACAGGGGAGGCCCCAAACTATGGCTACACCTTC. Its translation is CASSLTGEAPNYGYTF.

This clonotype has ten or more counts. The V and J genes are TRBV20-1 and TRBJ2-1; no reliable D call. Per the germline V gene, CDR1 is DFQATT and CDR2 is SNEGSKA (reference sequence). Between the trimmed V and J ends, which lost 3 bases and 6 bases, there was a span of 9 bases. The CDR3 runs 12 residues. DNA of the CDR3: TGCAGTGCTAGTATTAGCCCCAATGAGCAGTTCTTC. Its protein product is CSASISPNEQFF.

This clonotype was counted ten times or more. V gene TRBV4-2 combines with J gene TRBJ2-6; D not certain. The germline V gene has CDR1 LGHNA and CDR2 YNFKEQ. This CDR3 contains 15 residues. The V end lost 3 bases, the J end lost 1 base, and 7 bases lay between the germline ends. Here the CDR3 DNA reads TGTGCCAGCAGCCATGGGGTATCTGGGGCCAACGTCCTGACTTTC. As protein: CASSHGVSGANVLTF.

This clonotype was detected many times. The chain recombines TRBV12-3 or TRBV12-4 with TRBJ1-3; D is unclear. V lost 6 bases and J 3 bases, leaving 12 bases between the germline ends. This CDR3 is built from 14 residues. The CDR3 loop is CASRLDSYGNTIYF. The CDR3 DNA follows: TGTGCCAGCAGGCTTGACTCTTATGGAAACACCATATATTTT.

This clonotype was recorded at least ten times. The CDR3 region is CSAGGKDEQFF. For the CDR3, the DNA is TGCAGTGCGGGGGGAAAGGATGAGCAGTTCTTC. This chain joins TRBV20-1 and TRBJ2-1, with D perhaps matching TRBD2 (6 bases). Germline V gene data show CDR1 as DFQATT and CDR2 as SNEGSKA (reference sequence). This CDR3 is built from 11 residues. The V and J ends lost 6 bases and 8 bases respectively, with 11 bases between them.

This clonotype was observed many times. The CDR3 nucleotides read TGTGCCACCAGTGACTCACAGTGGTCCTACGAGCAGTACTTC. This codes for CATSDSQWSYEQYF. V gene TRBV24-1 combines with J gene TRBJ2-7; unclear D gene. CDR1 and CDR2 (germline): KGHDR, SFDVKD. The CDR3 covers 14 residues. Trimming stripped 4 bases from V and 1 base from J, with 10 bases between.

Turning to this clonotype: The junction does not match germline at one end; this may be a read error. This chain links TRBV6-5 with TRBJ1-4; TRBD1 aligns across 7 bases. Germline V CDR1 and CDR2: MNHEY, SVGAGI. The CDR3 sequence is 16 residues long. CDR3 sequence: CASSNPRAGGFERLFF. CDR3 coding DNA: TGTGCCAGCAGTAACCCCCGGGCAGGGGGTTTCGAAAGACTGTTTTTT.

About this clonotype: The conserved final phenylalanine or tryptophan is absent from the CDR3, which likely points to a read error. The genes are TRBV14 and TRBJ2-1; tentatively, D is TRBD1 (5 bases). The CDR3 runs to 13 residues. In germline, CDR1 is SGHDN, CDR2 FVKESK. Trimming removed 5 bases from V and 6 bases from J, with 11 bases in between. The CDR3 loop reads CASSYDRVNEQFS. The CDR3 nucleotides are TGTGCCAGCAGCTATGACAGAGTCAATGAGCAGTTCTCC.

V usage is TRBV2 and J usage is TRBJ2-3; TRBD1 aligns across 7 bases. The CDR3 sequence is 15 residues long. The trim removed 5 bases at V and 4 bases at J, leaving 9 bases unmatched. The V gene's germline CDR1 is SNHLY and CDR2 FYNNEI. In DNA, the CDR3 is TGTGCCAGCAGTTACTCGATCCAGGGGGCAGATACGCAGTATTTT. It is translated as CASSYSIQGADTQYF.

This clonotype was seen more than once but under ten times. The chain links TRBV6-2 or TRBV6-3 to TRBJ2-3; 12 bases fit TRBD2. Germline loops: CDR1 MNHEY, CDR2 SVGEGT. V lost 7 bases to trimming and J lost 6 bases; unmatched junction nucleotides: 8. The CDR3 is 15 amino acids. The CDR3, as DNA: TGTGCCAGCACCTCTAGCGGGAGGGCCTTGGATACGCAGTATTTT. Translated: CASTSSGRALDTQYF.

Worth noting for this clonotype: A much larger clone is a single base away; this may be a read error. For the CDR3, the DNA is TGTGCCAGCAGTTACTCACCAGGGGGCACCGGGGAGCTGCTTTTT. Its protein product is CASSYSPGGTGELLF. The chain has TRBV9 and TRBJ2-2; the match to TRBD1 covers 8 bases. Per germline, CDR1 SGDLS and CDR2 YYNGEE. The CDR3 is made up of 15 amino acids.

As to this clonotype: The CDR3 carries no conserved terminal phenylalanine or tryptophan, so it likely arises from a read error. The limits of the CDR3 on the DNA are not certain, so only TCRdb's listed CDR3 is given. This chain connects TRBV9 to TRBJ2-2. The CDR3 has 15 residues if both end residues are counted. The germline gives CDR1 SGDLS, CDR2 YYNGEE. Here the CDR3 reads CASSVEPRNTGELYV.

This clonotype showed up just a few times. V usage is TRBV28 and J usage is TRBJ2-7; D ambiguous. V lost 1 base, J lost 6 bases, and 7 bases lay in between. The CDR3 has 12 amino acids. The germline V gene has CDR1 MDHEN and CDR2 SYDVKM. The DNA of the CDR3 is TGTGCCAGCAGTTTATCGGCGCTCGAGCAGTACTTC. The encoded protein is CASSLSALEQYF. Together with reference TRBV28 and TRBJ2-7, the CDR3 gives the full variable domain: DVKVTQSSRYLVKRTGEKVFLECVQDMDHENMFWYRQDPGLGLRLIYFSYDVKMKEKGDIPEGYSVSREKKERFSLILESASTNQTSMYLCASSLSALEQYFGPGTRLTVT.

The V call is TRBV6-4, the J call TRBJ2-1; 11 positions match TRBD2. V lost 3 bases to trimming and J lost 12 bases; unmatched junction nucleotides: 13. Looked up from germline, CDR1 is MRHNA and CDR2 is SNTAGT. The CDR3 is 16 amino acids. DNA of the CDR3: TGTGCCAGCAGTGAAATATCCGGGACTAGCGGTCCTGGGCAGTTCTTC. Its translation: CASSEISGTSGPGQFF.

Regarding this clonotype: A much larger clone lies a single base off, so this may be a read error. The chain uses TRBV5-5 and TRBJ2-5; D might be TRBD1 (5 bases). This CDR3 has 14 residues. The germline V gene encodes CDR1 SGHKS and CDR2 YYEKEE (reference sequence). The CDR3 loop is CASSAIRAGETQYF. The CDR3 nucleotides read TGCGCCAGCAGCGCCATCAGGGCAGGGGAGACCCAGTACTTC.

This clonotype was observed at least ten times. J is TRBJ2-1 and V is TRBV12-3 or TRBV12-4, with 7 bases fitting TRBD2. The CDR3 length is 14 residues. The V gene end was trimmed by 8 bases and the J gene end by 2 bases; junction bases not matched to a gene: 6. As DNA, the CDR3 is TGTGCCAGCGGAATACTAGCGACCTACAATGAGCAGTTCTTC. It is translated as CASGILATYNEQFF.

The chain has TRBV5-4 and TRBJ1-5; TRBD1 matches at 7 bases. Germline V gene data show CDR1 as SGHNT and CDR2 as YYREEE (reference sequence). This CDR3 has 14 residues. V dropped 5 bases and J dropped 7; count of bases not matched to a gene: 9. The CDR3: CASSPGQRMQPQHF. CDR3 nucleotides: TGTGCCAGCAGTCCGGGACAGAGAATGCAGCCCCAGCATTTT.

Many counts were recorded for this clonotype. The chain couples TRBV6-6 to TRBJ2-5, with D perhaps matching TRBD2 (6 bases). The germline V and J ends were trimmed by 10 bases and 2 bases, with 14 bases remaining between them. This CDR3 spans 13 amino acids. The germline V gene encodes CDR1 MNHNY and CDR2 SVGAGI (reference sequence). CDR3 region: CAISRLDQETQYF. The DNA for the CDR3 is TGTGCCATTAGCCGACTAGATCAAGAGACCCAGTACTTC.

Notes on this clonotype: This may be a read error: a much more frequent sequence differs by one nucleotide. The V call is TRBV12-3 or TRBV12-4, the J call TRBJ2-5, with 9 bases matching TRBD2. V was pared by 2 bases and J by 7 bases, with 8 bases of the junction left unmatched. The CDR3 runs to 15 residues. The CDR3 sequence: CASSLLVPAGGTQYF. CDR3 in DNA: TGTGCCAGCAGTTTATTAGTCCCAGCGGGAGGGACCCAGTACTTC.

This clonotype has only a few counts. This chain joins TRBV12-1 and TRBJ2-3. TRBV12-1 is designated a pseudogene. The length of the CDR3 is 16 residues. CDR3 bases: TGTGCCAGCAGCTTTGCGCAGCCAGCCAGCACAGATACGCAGTATTTT. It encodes CASSFAQPASTDTQYF.

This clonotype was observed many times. CDR3 amino acids: CASSAQRDSYEQYF. The CDR3 region has the DNA TGTGCCAGCAGCGCCCAGAGGGACTCCTACGAGCAGTACTTC. The chain carries TRBV7-9 and TRBJ2-7, with a possible D match to TRBD2 (5 bases). There are 14 residues in the CDR3. The germline V and J ends were trimmed by 5 bases and 0 bases, with 11 bases remaining between them. Germline values: CDR1 SEHNR, CDR2 FQNEAQ (reference sequence).